This TCR beta chain was identified in a study of beta chain features in type 1 diabetes. General observations from the study: Researchers report that Type 1 diabetes patients had moderately but significantly shorter TCRB CDR3s across all four CD4+ subsets. The question of HLA type influencing TCRB rearrangement was one that remained unresolved here.

With regard to this clone: Its antigen remains unknown.

Of the isolated RNA, all was reverse transcribed, and so the sequenced material was expressed TCRB transcripts. This table comes from immunoSEQ multiplex PCR, and its TCRdb copy is limited to in-frame clones, with some not included. The table lists 250,000 to 300,000 clones, about 13% of them singletons. Germline V gene sequence: CDR1 SNHLY, CDR2 FYNNEI. CDR3 length: 14 amino acids. V was trimmed by 6 bases and J by 2 bases, leaving 11 bases between them. This TCR was recovered from a man aged 25 to 40 with type 1 diabetes. V usage is TRBV2 and J usage is TRBJ1-5; TRBD1 might be the D (6 bases). The sequencing sample was made of naive CD4+ T cells from blood. Here the CDR3 reads CASSNRVGNQPQHF. Here the CDR3 DNA reads TGTGCCAGCAGCAACAGGGTTGGCAATCAGCCCCAGCATTTT.